Below are 15 T cell receptor beta chains sequenced from a single sample in a study of T cells in Graves' hyperthyroidism and ophthalmopathy. Amplification of TCR beta CDR3 regions was performed using RNA transcripts as template. Primed by the HTBI set, a first-round RT-PCR was run on the TCR CDR3. TCRdb used MiXCR to reprocess the multiplex PCR reads, holding one entry per CDR3 protein. The sample holds a few hundred thousand distinct CDR3 sequences, approximately 14% seen once. The sample comprised blood. These receptors all stem from a woman under 30 with Graves' hyperthyroidism that later progressed to Graves' ophthalmopathy.

This clonotype was counted a few times. This rearrangement joins TRBV4-3 to TRBJ2-7; 7 bases line up with TRBD1. Germline CDR1 and CDR2: LGHNA and YSLEER. The V gene end was trimmed by 0 bases and the J gene end by 3 bases; junction bases not matched to a gene: 5. The length of the CDR3 is 15 residues. CDR3 sequence (DNA): TGCGCCAGCAGCCAAGATCAGGGACAGAGCTACGAGCAGTACTTC. Residues: CASSQDQGQSYEQYF.

In this sample, this clonotype turned up a few times. J is TRBJ1-1 and V is TRBV14, with 8 positions matching TRBD1. CDR1 SGHDN and CDR2 FVKESK come from the germline V gene. V trimming: 4 bases; J trimming: 6 bases; junction bases outside the gene matches: 4. CDR3 length: 13 residues. The CDR3 is CASSPRTGSEAFF. In DNA form, the CDR3 reads TGTGCCAGCAGCCCTAGGACAGGGTCTGAAGCTTTCTTT.

V usage is TRBV11-2 and J usage is TRBJ2-2; 7 nucleotides line up with TRBD2. In germline, CDR1 is SGHAT, CDR2 FQNNGV. This CDR3 comprises 14 residues. V shed 11 bases and J 0 bases; nucleotides not matched to a gene: 6. The DNA of the CDR3 is TGTGCCGCCGGGCTAGCGGCGAACACCGGGGAGCTGTTTTTT. Residues: CAAGLAANTGELFF. Full variable domain (remainder filled in from reference TRBV11-2 and TRBJ2-2): EAGVAQSPRYKIIEKRQSVAFWCNPISGHATLYWYQQILGQGPKLLIQFQNNGVVDDSQLPKDRFSAERLKGVDSTLKIQPAKLEDSAVYLCAAGLAANTGELFFGEGSRLTVL.

A few counts support this clonotype. The J gene is TRBJ1-3, the V gene TRBV20-1, with a possible D match to TRBD1 (5 bases). The CDR3 totals 14 residues. The germline gives CDR1 DFQATT, CDR2 SNEGSKA (reference sequence). The germline V and J ends were trimmed by 2 bases and 4 bases, with 12 bases remaining between them. The CDR3 spells CSARNNGAGNTIYF. The CDR3 nucleotides are TGCAGTGCTAGAAATAACGGGGCCGGAAACACCATATATTTT.

The chain uses TRBV5-1 and TRBJ2-1; D possibly uses TRBD1 or TRBD2 (7 bases each). CDR3 size: 20 residues. The V gene's germline CDR1 is SGHRS and CDR2 YFSETQ. V lost 0 bases and J 5 bases, leaving 27 bases between the germline ends. The CDR3, as DNA: TGCGCCAGCAGCTTGGCAGGGGGGGGGTACCGTGCCCTTCAAAACAATGAGCAGTTCTTC. This gives the protein CASSLAGGGYRALQNNEQFF.

This clonotype was detected only a few times. Here the CDR3 DNA reads TGTGCCAGCAGCCCCCGGGACAGTGCCTCCTACGAGCAGTACTTC. Translation: CASSPRDSASYEQYF. The V call is TRBV9, the J call TRBJ2-7; 7 nucleotides agree with TRBD1. Trimming at V came to 4 bases and at J to 0 bases, leaving 7 bases not matched to a gene. Germline V gene data show CDR1 as SGDLS and CDR2 as YYNGEE. The CDR3 sequence is 15 residues long.

This clonotype was seen many times. This chain uses TRBV9 with TRBJ1-2; 7 nucleotides line up with TRBD1. With 4 bases clipped from V and 7 bases from J, the junction kept 7 bases outside the gene matches. CDR3 length: 13 residues. Germline CDR1 is SGDLS and CDR2 is YYNGEE. The CDR3: CASSLRTGAGYTF. The CDR3 DNA sequence: TGTGCCAGCAGCCTCCGGACAGGCGCTGGCTACACCTTC.

This clonotype appeared many times. The chain employs TRBV5-1 and TRBJ2-1; D possibly corresponds to TRBD2 (6 bases). Germline V gene lookup returns CDR1 SGHRS and CDR2 YFSETQ. V lost 0 bases to trimming and J lost 6 bases, with 10 bases between them. The CDR3 has 14 amino acids. For the CDR3, the DNA is TGCGCCAGCAGCTTGGAGCGGGCGGGCAATGAGCAGTTCTTC. Its protein product is CASSLERAGNEQFF.

This clonotype was seen at least ten times. The gene calls are TRBV28 and TRBJ2-7; D is unresolved. CDR1 and CDR2 from the germline V gene are MDHEN and SYDVKM. The CDR3 runs 14 residues. The CDR3 bases are TGTGCGGCGCTCGGCCAGCACCCTACAAACGAGCAGTACTTC. This sequence encodes CAALGQHPTNEQYF.

The chain couples TRBV6-5 to TRBJ1-6; 12 bases match TRBD1. This CDR3 has 17 residues. The germline V gene encodes CDR1 MNHEY and CDR2 SVGAGI. J lost 7 bases, V lost 0 bases, and 4 bases had no gene match. CDR3 sequence (DNA): TGTGCCAGCAGTTACTCACCCGGGACAGGGGGCAATTCACCCCTCCACTTT. Its translation is CASSYSPGTGGNSPLHF.

This clonotype was counted between two and nine times. The J gene is TRBJ1-1, the V gene TRBV2, with D unclear. CDR1 is SNHLY and CDR2 is FYNNEI in the germline V gene. Trimming took 4 bases from V and 0 from J, leaving 27 bases between them. The CDR3 runs 20 residues. In nucleotides, the CDR3 is TGTGCCAGCAGTGCTGCCGGGAAAGGGAAAGAAGAGGGCATGAACACTGAAGCTTTCTTT. It yields the protein CASSAAGKGKEEGMNTEAFF.

This clonotype appeared a few times. CDR3 coding DNA: TGTGCCAGCAGTTTATGGGGCGGGACAGGGAGTGGAAACACCATATATTTT. Translation: CASSLWGGTGSGNTIYF. The chain has TRBV27 and TRBJ1-3; 9 bases agree with TRBD1. Trimming at V came to 1 base and at J to 3 bases, leaving 7 bases not matched to a gene. Germline V lookup: CDR1 MNHEY, CDR2 SMNVEV (reference sequence). The CDR3 consists of 17 residues.

The sample holds many counts of this clonotype. This chain connects TRBV12-3 or TRBV12-4 to TRBJ1-5, with D perhaps TRBD1 (5 bases). There are 12 residues in the CDR3. V lost 4 bases to trimming and J lost 7 bases, with 8 bases between them. The CDR3 loop reads CASSSGSQPQHF. CDR3 in DNA: TGTGCCAGCAGTTCAGGGAGCCAGCCCCAGCATTTT.

This clonotype was seen repeatedly, ten times or more. V and J are TRBV2 and TRBJ1-2, with 9 bases fitting TRBD1. J was trimmed by 4 bases and V by 6 bases; bases with no gene match: 0. This CDR3 spans 12 amino acids. Germline V lookup: CDR1 SNHLY, CDR2 FYNNEI. As DNA, the CDR3 is TGTGCCAGCAGGGACAGGGGCTATGGCTACACCTTC. Protein product: CASRDRGYGYTF.

In its sample, this clonotype was seen many times. CDR3 sequence: CASNMRAANEQFF. The CDR3 nucleotides are TGTGCCAGCAACATGAGGGCCGCCAATGAGCAGTTCTTC. The V gene is TRBV28, the J gene TRBJ2-1; possibly TRBD2 for D (5 bases). Germline CDR1 and CDR2: MDHEN and SYDVKM. This CDR3 is 13 amino acids long. The ends were cut back, 7 bases at V and 6 bases at J, with 13 bases in the middle.